This T cell receptor (beta chain) was captured by sequencing in a study of T cells after yellow fever vaccination (dated by TCRdb to about 2019). In terms of the full investigation: The SMART-Seq v4 Ultra Low Input RNA kit was used to prepare libraries from fractions with low cell numbers. To track T-cell clones before and after primary and booster YFV17D yellow fever vaccination, bulk TCR alpha and beta repertoires were sequenced longitudinally. Two healthy male donors, one aged 18 to 29 and one aged 30 to 39 years, were included in the cohort. Bulk PBMC replicates and cell subsets were isolated from blood drawn at multiple timepoints before and after both primary and secondary immunization.

Broad study findings and their caveats: Computational filtering was needed because FACS-sorted repertoires could contain abundant contaminating clonotypes from the bulk population. Because the study included only two donors, the extent to which the findings can be generalized is limited. After the booster, most clones that had expanded after primary vaccination were detected again (nearly 97% of CD4 and more than 80% of CD8), suggesting broad maintenance of memory. Compared with the primary T-cell response, the secondary T-cell response was weaker but faster, peaking on day 5 rather than day 15. A small fraction of clonotypes showed up in both the CD4 and CD8 compartments, probably as a result of convergent recombination.

TCR cDNA was synthesized by 5'RACE template switching, through which a universal primer site and unique molecular identifiers were introduced. Priming of cDNA synthesis was performed from both the TCR alpha and TCR beta constant segments. Library amplification used two PCR steps, and the second PCR step added sample barcodes and sequencing adapters. Sequencing of libraries was performed on Illumina HiSeq 2500 (2x100 bp) or NovaSeq (2x150 bp). As for how the authors treated the data: MIGEC was used to demultiplex reads and collapse the reads into UMI consensus sequences, and MiXCR was used for V(D)J alignment. Vaccine-responding clonotypes were defined with edgeR using replicate PBMC samples, requiring FDR below 0.01 and a log2 fold change above 5 up to day 15. Each bulk clonotype received a CD4 or CD8 identity based on whether the sequenced CD4 or CD8 repertoire contained that clonotype at higher abundance. In-frame beta chains were kept once TCRdb had trimmed the public reads at Q25 with fastp and called clones with MiXCR. A single entry per CDR3 protein holds the most common genes and DNA from its merged rows. TCRdb, not the original authors, processed these V and J calls. This sample has 550,000 to 750,000 distinct CDR3 sequences in its table, and approximately 13% of those were observed once. The top ten clonotypes cover about 14% of the sample.

Of note for this clonotype: Its recognized antigen is unknown. Base qualities were left out, and no much larger clone turns up one base away.

The treatment or condition label on this specimen signifies: live attenuated yellow fever vaccine strain. At each blood-draw timepoint, two biological replicates of bulk PBMCs were collected. PBMCs were isolated from peripheral blood using a standard Ficoll-Paque protocol. RNA was extracted with TriZol from bulk PBMCs, CD4 and CD8 fractions, and dextramer-positive and dextramer-negative fractions. This receptor was obtained from a man aged 30 to 39 who received the YFV17D yellow fever vaccine. Specimen: PBMCs, collected on the day of the yellow fever booster vaccination.

Read as DNA, the sequence is TGCAGTGTTAGGAACGCGGGGGCTGAGCAGTTCTTC. The translation is CSVRNAGAEQFF. The chain couples TRBV20-1 to TRBJ2-1; the D gene is possibly TRBD2, with 7 bases matching. The CDR3 contains 12 residues, cysteine and phenylalanine counted. Kept here is only the CDR3 DNA, which spans 36 bases and is read in frame from base 1. The germline V gene (reference sequence) supplies CDR1 DFQATT and CDR2 SNEGSKA. The junction carries 16 bases between V and J, which are trimmed by 7 bases and 9 bases respectively.